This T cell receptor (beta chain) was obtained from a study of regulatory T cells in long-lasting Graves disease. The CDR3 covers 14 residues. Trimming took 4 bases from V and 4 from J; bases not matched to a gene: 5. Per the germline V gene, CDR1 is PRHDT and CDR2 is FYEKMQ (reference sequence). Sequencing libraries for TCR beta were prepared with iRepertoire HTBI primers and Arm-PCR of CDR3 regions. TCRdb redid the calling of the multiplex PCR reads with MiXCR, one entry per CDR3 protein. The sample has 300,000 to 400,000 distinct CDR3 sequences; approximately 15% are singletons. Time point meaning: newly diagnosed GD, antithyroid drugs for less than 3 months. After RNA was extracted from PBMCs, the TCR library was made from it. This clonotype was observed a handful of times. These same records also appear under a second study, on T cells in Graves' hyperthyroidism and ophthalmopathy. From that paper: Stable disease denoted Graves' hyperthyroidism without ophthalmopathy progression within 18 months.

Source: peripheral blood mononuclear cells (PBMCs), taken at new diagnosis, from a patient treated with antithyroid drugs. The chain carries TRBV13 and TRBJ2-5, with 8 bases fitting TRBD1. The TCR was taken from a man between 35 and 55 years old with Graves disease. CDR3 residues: CASSSRTGRETQYF. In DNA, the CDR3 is TGTGCCAGCAGCTCTCGGACAGGGAGAGAGACCCAGTACTTC.